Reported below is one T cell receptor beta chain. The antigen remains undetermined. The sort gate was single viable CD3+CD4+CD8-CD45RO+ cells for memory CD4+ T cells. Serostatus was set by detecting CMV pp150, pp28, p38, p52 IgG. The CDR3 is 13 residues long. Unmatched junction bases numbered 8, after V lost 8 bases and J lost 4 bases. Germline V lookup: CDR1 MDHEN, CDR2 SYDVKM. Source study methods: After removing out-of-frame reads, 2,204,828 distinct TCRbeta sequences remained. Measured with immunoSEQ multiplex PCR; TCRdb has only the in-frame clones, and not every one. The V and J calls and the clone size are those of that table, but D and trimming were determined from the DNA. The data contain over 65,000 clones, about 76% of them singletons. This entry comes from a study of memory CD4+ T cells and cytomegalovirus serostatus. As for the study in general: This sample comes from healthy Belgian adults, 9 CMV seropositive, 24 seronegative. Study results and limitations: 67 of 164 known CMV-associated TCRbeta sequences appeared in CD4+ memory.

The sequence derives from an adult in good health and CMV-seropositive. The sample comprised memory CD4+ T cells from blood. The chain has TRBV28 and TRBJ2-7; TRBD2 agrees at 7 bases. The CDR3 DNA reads TGTGCCAGCTTTCGGAGGGAGGGGTACGAGCAGTACTTC. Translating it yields CASFRREGYEQYF.